The sequence of this TCR beta chain was determined in a study of vaccination effects on CD4 cells after COVID-19. Background on the study: Under the ViraFEST assay, PBMC were stimulated with viral peptide pools so that antigen-specific CD4+ T cells expanded. Sequencing was performed afterwards. Everyone in the study got two shots of either the BNT162b2 or mRNA-1273 vaccine. A density of roughly 2 million PBMC per well was used; these cells were cultured with about 9.1 IU/ml IL-2 and roughly 10 ug/ml peptides. Study outcomes and limitations: Late post-vaccination, clones induced by infection and those induced by vaccine underwent marked clonal contraction.

After more than 9 days in culture, the CD4+ T cells were isolated. Per the germline V gene, CDR1 is LNHDA and CDR2 is SQIVND (reference sequence). V was shortened by 6 bases and J by 7 bases, with 13 bases between the two germline ends. The CDR3 consists of 13 residues. A remark on this clone: Its antigen remains unidentified.

Data came from immunoSEQ multiplex PCR; TCRdb stores just in-frame clones and leaves some out. The table lists 50,000 to 70,000 clones, approximately 78% of them singletons. The chain links TRBV19 to TRBJ1-5; no reliable D call. The sequencing used CD4+ T cells from PBMCs cultured without peptide, collected before COVID-19 vaccination. The source is a human donor who had a prior SARS-CoV-2 infection. DNA of the CDR3: TGTGCCAGTAGAGCGAGCCACGAACAGCCCCAGCATTTT. Translating it yields CASRASHEQPQHF.